This T cell receptor beta chain was obtained from a study of cytomegalovirus exposure and HLA in healthy donors. Study-wide findings and caveats: Many donors carried some public TCRs, although rarity characterized most TCR sequences.

All the people who gave samples were healthy bone marrow donors. As for this clone: Its specificity is not known.

13 Jbeta primers and 60 Vbeta primers were used for the PCR. Profiled with immunoSEQ multiplex PCR; TCRdb holds only in-frame clones, not every one. The sample has roughly 100,000 clones, 65% to 90% seen once; the top ten hold approximately 7.2%. The sequenced sample consisted of PBMCs. The sequence came from a man aged 25 to 45 in good health and CMV-seropositive.

DNA for the CDR3: TGTGCCAGCAGCTGGACAGGGGAGGACGCTGGCTACACCTTC. It yields the protein CASSWTGEDAGYTF. This chain uses TRBV4-2 with TRBJ1-2; 9 positions agree with TRBD1. Germline lookup yields CDR1 LGHNA and CDR2 YNFKEQ. The V segment lost 5 bases and the J segment 7 bases; nucleotides outside the gene matches: 8. CDR3 length equals 14 residues.